Listed below are T cell receptor beta chains from one sample, sequenced in a study of cytomegalovirus exposure and HLA in healthy donors. Here immunoSEQ multiplex PCR was the method, and the copy in TCRdb shows in-frame clones only, minus some. This table holds some 110,000 clones. Sequencing was performed on PBMCs. The receptors were gathered from a man aged 25-40 years in good health and CMV-seronegative. Both conserved end residues are part of each CDR3. The order of the fields is D gene, V gene, J gene, CDR3 DNA, CDR3 protein. A D gene is named only where the DNA matches it firmly.

d_gene: TRBD2
v_gene: TRBV4-1
j_gene: TRBJ2-3
CDR3nt: TGCGCCAGCAGCCCACGACTAGCGGGAGGGCCGTATACGCAGTATTTT
CDR3aa: CASSPRLAGGPYTQYF

d_gene: TRBD1
v_gene: TRBV5-6
j_gene: TRBJ1-6
CDR3nt: TGTGCCAGCAGCCACAGGGGACTTTGGAATTCACCCCTCCACTTT
CDR3aa: CASSHRGLWNSPLHF

d_gene: NA
v_gene: TRBV5-1
j_gene: TRBJ2-7
CDR3nt: TGCGCCAGCAGCCTAGGCAGGGGCTCCTACGAGCAGTACTTC
CDR3aa: CASSLGRGSYEQYF

d_gene: TRBD2
v_gene: TRBV30
j_gene: TRBJ2-3
CDR3nt: TGTGCCTGGAGCGCGGGAGTTAGAACAGATACGCAGTATTTT
CDR3aa: CAWSAGVRTDTQYF

d_gene: NA
v_gene: TRBV5-7
j_gene: TRBJ2-7
CDR3nt: TGTGCCAGCAGACCCTTCGGGGGAGGTAGCGGATTCTCCTACGAGCAGTACTTC
CDR3aa: CASRPFGGGSGFSYEQYF

d_gene: TRBD2
v_gene: TRBV7-6
j_gene: TRBJ2-7
CDR3nt: TGTGCCAGCAGCTCTGGGACTAGCGGGAACGAGCAGTACTTC
CDR3aa: CASSSGTSGNEQYF

d_gene: NA
v_gene: TRBV6-5
j_gene: TRBJ2-3
CDR3nt: TGTGCCAGCAGTTTACTCCGGGACTCACTCACAGATACGCAGTATTTT
CDR3aa: CASSLLRDSLTDTQYF

d_gene: TRBD1
v_gene: TRBV30
j_gene: TRBJ1-1
CDR3nt: TGTGCCTGGAGCAGGGGGTATAGAGGAATCGCTGAAGCTTTCTTT
CDR3aa: CAWSRGYRGIAEAFF

d_gene: TRBD1
v_gene: TRBV29-1
j_gene: TRBJ2-7
CDR3nt: TGCAGCGTTACGGACAGGGCCTACGAGCAGTACTTC
CDR3aa: CSVTDRAYEQYF

d_gene: TRBD1
v_gene: TRBV25-1
j_gene: TRBJ1-2
CDR3nt: TGTGCCAGCAGTGGCTATCCGGGACAGTCTAACTATGGCTACACCTTC
CDR3aa: CASSGYPGQSNYGYTF

d_gene: NA
v_gene: TRBV6-1
j_gene: TRBJ1-5
CDR3nt: TGTGCCAGCAGTACACCCCTGGGCAATCAGCCCCAGCATTTT
CDR3aa: CASSTPLGNQPQHF

d_gene: NA
v_gene: TRBV5-1
j_gene: TRBJ2-7
CDR3nt: TGCGCCAGCAGCCCCTCCGGGACACGCTACGAGCAGTACTTC
CDR3aa: CASSPSGTRYEQYF

d_gene: NA
v_gene: TRBV2
j_gene: TRBJ2-6
CDR3nt: TGTGCCTCAGCCTCTGAGGGAGGGGCCAACGTCCTGACTTTC
CDR3aa: CASASEGGANVLTF

d_gene: NA
v_gene: TRBV5-8
j_gene: TRBJ2-3
CDR3nt: TGTGCCAGCAGTGGAGGGAGCGGGGATACGCAGTATTTT
CDR3aa: CASSGGSGDTQYF

d_gene: TRBD2
v_gene: TRBV4-1
j_gene: TRBJ2-1
CDR3nt: TGCGCCAGCAGGTTGGGGGCGACTAGCGGTTACAATGAGCAGTTCTTC
CDR3aa: CASRLGATSGYNEQFF

d_gene: NA
v_gene: TRBV7-9
j_gene: TRBJ2-7
CDR3nt: TGTGCCAGCAGCCCGGGACTCCTCTACGAGCAGTACTTC
CDR3aa: CASSPGLLYEQYF

d_gene: NA
v_gene: TRBV7-9
j_gene: TRBJ2-7
CDR3nt: TGTGCCAGCAGCGCTGGTAGCGGTGCCACCTACGAGCAGTACTTC
CDR3aa: CASSAGSGATYEQYF

d_gene: NA
v_gene: TRBV7-6
j_gene: TRBJ2-3
CDR3nt: TGTGCCAGCAGCACGAGCAACACAGATACGCAGTATTTT
CDR3aa: CASSTSNTDTQYF

d_gene: TRBD1
v_gene: TRBV29-1
j_gene: TRBJ2-1
CDR3nt: TGCAGCGTTGATCGACAGGGGGACAATGAGCAGTTCTTC
CDR3aa: CSVDRQGDNEQFF

d_gene: NA
v_gene: TRBV28
j_gene: TRBJ2-2
CDR3nt: TGTGCCAGCGGGCCCGTCCCCGGGGAGCTGTTTTTT
CDR3aa: CASGPVPGELFF

d_gene: NA
v_gene: TRBV29-1
j_gene: TRBJ2-1
CDR3nt: TGCAGCGGTCGGGGAAGCGTAGAGCAGTTCTTC
CDR3aa: CSGRGSVEQFF

d_gene: NA
v_gene: TRBV29-1
j_gene: TRBJ2-2
CDR3nt: TGCAGCGTATTCCTCAGAAACACCGGGGAGCTGTTTTTT
CDR3aa: CSVFLRNTGELFF

d_gene: NA
v_gene: TRBV5-1
j_gene: TRBJ2-1
CDR3nt: TGCGCCAGCAGCTTTGGAGCGGGTTCCTACAATGAGCAGTTCTTC
CDR3aa: CASSFGAGSYNEQFF

d_gene: TRBD1
v_gene: TRBV18
j_gene: TRBJ2-1
CDR3nt: TGTGCCAGCTCACCAAACAGGGGCAGCTCCTACAATGAGCAGTTCTTC
CDR3aa: CASSPNRGSSYNEQFF

d_gene: NA
v_gene: TRBV6-5
j_gene: TRBJ2-7
CDR3nt: TGTGCCAGCAGTTACTCACAGGCATCCTACGAGCAGTACTTC
CDR3aa: CASSYSQASYEQYF

d_gene: TRBD1
v_gene: TRBV7-8
j_gene: TRBJ1-6
CDR3nt: TGTGCCAGCACCCTAGGGGGCAGGGAGTATTCACCCCTCCACTTT
CDR3aa: CASTLGGREYSPLHF

d_gene: NA
v_gene: TRBV15
j_gene: TRBJ1-5
CDR3nt: TGTGCCACCAGCAGAACCCGGGGGGGGAATCAGCCCCAGCATTTT
CDR3aa: CATSRTRGGNQPQHF

d_gene: TRBD1
v_gene: TRBV2
j_gene: TRBJ2-1
CDR3nt: TGTGCCAGCAGTTCCCGGACAGGGGCCAATGAGCAGTTCTTC
CDR3aa: CASSSRTGANEQFF

d_gene: NA
v_gene: TRBV4-3
j_gene: TRBJ1-1
CDR3nt: TGCGCCAGCAGCCAGTCTCCAGGGTATGAAGCTTTCTTT
CDR3aa: CASSQSPGYEAFF

d_gene: TRBD2
v_gene: TRBV7-3
j_gene: TRBJ2-5
CDR3nt: TGTGCCAGCAGCTCCAGCGGGAGCGGAGAGACCCAGTACTTC
CDR3aa: CASSSSGSGETQYF

d_gene: NA
v_gene: TRBV19
j_gene: TRBJ2-5
CDR3nt: TGTGCCAGTAGCATAGGGGGAGTGAGCCGAGTAAGGGAGACCCAGTACTTC
CDR3aa: CASSIGGVSRVRETQYF

d_gene: NA
v_gene: TRBV7-8
j_gene: TRBJ2-5
CDR3nt: TGTGCCAGCAGCGACCGGGTCCTAGGTGAGACCCAGTACTTC
CDR3aa: CASSDRVLGETQYF

d_gene: TRBD1
v_gene: TRBV6-1
j_gene: TRBJ1-2
CDR3nt: TGTGCCAGCAGTGTGGTCAGGGGGAGCCATGGCTACACCTTC
CDR3aa: CASSVVRGSHGYTF

d_gene: TRBD2
v_gene: TRBV10-2
j_gene: TRBJ2-3
CDR3nt: TGCGCCAGCAGTGTCCCGGGACTAGCGGGAGTAGGAGATACGCAGTATTTT
CDR3aa: CASSVPGLAGVGDTQYF

d_gene: NA
v_gene: TRBV5-5
j_gene: TRBJ1-2
CDR3nt: TGTGCCAGCATTCAGGGAGGGCCAGCTAACTATGGCTACACCTTC
CDR3aa: CASIQGGPANYGYTF

d_gene: NA
v_gene: TRBV5-6
j_gene: TRBJ2-2
CDR3nt: TGTGCCAGCAGCTTTGCAGGGGCCGGGGAGCTGTTTTTT
CDR3aa: CASSFAGAGELFF

d_gene: NA
v_gene: TRBV5-4
j_gene: TRBJ1-5
CDR3nt: TGTGCCAGCAGCTTGGACGGATCCCAGGCCCAGCATTTT
CDR3aa: CASSLDGSQAQHF

d_gene: TRBD2
v_gene: TRBV27
j_gene: TRBJ2-7
CDR3nt: TGTGCCAGCAGTTTAAGGCTAGCGGGTACTACCTACGAGCAGTACTTC
CDR3aa: CASSLRLAGTTYEQYF

d_gene: TRBD1
v_gene: TRBV5-4
j_gene: TRBJ1-1
CDR3nt: TGTGCCAGCAGCTCGACACAGGGGACCACTGAGGCTTTCTTT
CDR3aa: CASSSTQGTTEAFF

d_gene: NA
v_gene: TRBV7-2
j_gene: TRBJ2-1
CDR3nt: TGTGCCAGCAGCTTAGGGGGCGGCCAAGGTCTCTACAATGAGCAGTTCTTC
CDR3aa: CASSLGGGQGLYNEQFF

d_gene: TRBD2
v_gene: TRBV6-1
j_gene: TRBJ2-1
CDR3nt: TGTGCCAGCAGGCCGGGACTAGCGGGGTACAATGAGCAGTTCTTC
CDR3aa: CASRPGLAGYNEQFF

d_gene: TRBD2
v_gene: TRBV4-3
j_gene: TRBJ2-7
CDR3nt: TGCGCCAGCAGCCAAGATTGGCGGGAGGGAGCCTACGAGCAGTACTTC
CDR3aa: CASSQDWREGAYEQYF

d_gene: NA
v_gene: TRBV18
j_gene: TRBJ1-3
CDR3nt: TGTGCCAGCTCACCGGACTCGGGCATGACAAACACCATATATTTT
CDR3aa: CASSPDSGMTNTIYF

d_gene: TRBD2
v_gene: TRBV27
j_gene: TRBJ2-1
CDR3nt: TGTGCCAGCATCACAGCGGGAGCCCATGAGCAGTTCTTC
CDR3aa: CASITAGAHEQFF

d_gene: NA
v_gene: TRBV18
j_gene: TRBJ1-6
CDR3nt: TGTGCCAGCTCACCGGAAACTCGAGACAGCCCTCCTAATTCACCCCTCCACTTT
CDR3aa: CASSPETRDSPPNSPLHF

d_gene: NA
v_gene: TRBV6-4
j_gene: TRBJ1-4
CDR3nt: TGTGCCAGCAGTCCCGATCCCCCCCGCGACGTTGGAGCCCCTGAAAAACTGTTTTTT
CDR3aa: CASSPDPPRDVGAPEKLFF

d_gene: NA
v_gene: TRBV4-1
j_gene: TRBJ1-2
CDR3nt: TGCGCCAGCAGCCAAGTGACAGGAGAAGGCTACACCTTC
CDR3aa: CASSQVTGEGYTF

d_gene: TRBD2
v_gene: TRBV4-1
j_gene: TRBJ2-3
CDR3nt: TGCGCCAGCAGCCAAGAGACTAGCGGTAGCACAGATACGCAGTATTTT
CDR3aa: CASSQETSGSTDTQYF

d_gene: TRBD1
v_gene: TRBV11-2
j_gene: TRBJ2-7
CDR3nt: TGTGCCAGCACCGATAGGACAGGGATCTACGAGCAGTACTTC
CDR3aa: CASTDRTGIYEQYF

d_gene: NA
v_gene: TRBV27
j_gene: TRBJ1-1
CDR3nt: TGTGCCAGCAATGTGGGCAGGAACACTGAAGCTTTCTTT
CDR3aa: CASNVGRNTEAFF

d_gene: TRBD2
v_gene: TRBV5-4
j_gene: TRBJ2-1
CDR3nt: TGTGCCAGCAGCTTGCCGGGACTAGCAGTCAACAATGAGCAGTTCTTC
CDR3aa: CASSLPGLAVNNEQFF

d_gene: TRBD1
v_gene: TRBV10-3
j_gene: TRBJ1-2
CDR3nt: TGTGCCACGATGGACCGGGACAGCGATCTCTATGGCTACACCTTC
CDR3aa: CATMDRDSDLYGYTF

d_gene: NA
v_gene: TRBV10-3
j_gene: TRBJ1-1
CDR3nt: TGTGCCACCCGGGTCTCGAACACTGAAGCTTTCTTT
CDR3aa: CATRVSNTEAFF

d_gene: TRBD1
v_gene: TRBV7-9
j_gene: TRBJ1-2
CDR3nt: TGTGCCAGCAGCCCGACAGGGGGAGGCTACACCTTC
CDR3aa: CASSPTGGGYTF